Listed below are T cell receptor beta chains from one sample, sequenced in a study of metastatic and nonmetastatic thyroid tumors. TCRdb re-analyzed the PCR reads using MiXCR. Of 8,300 or so clones listed, less than 35% are singletons. The source material was tumor tissue. The origin of the receptors is a male donor with papillary thyroid cancer or a benign thyroid nodule (not recorded which). Some clones in this sample may be carry-over from other donors' samples. CDR3s include the opening cysteine and the closing phenylalanine or tryptophan.

TRBJ1-2	TRBV12-3/TRBV12-4	CASSSRDRGGYTF
TRBJ2-6	TRBV28	CASSLAGSGANVLTF
TRBJ2-2	TRBV2	CASRALTTGGELFF
TRBJ2-1	TRBV28	CASSLGQGVPRGNEQFF
TRBJ2-2	TRBV27	CASSLEQGIGELFF
TRBJ1-3	TRBV5-1	CASSSGELGYSGNTIYF
TRBJ2-7	TRBV7-3	CASSLSRGVESDEQYF
TRBJ2-3	TRBV28	CASSRQGATDTQYF
TRBJ1-6	TRBV4-2	CASSPDREALHF
TRBJ1-2	TRBV20-1	CSAQQGWGDGYTF
TRBJ1-5	TRBV7-9	CASSPTGQYQPQHF
TRBJ2-2	TRBV6-1	CASRPGTSGAGELFF
TRBJ1-1	TRBV6-1	CASSVGTGRTEAFF
TRBJ1-1	TRBV6-1	CASRGARDRSAEAFF
TRBJ2-1	TRBV2	CAGGGLAGSYNEQFF
TRBJ1-1	TRBV7-9	CASSLWDKDNTEAFF
TRBJ2-7	TRBV7-2	CASSLSANYEQYF
TRBJ2-3	TRBV24-1	CATSDLHRQDTQYF
TRBJ2-7	TRBV27	CASSLSSGTAYEQYF
TRBJ2-2	TRBV12-3/TRBV12-4	CATRPDITGELFF
TRBJ1-5	TRBV19	CASSIGWRGDQPQHF
TRBJ1-2	TRBV27	CASSLYWGYNYGYTF
TRBJ2-5	TRBV28	CASSYSAGAETQYF
TRBJ1-2	TRBV6-5	CASSLESAGIYGYTF
TRBJ2-4	TRBV6-1	CALAGTLAKNIQYF
TRBJ2-7	TRBV20-1	CSARDPLGEQYF
TRBJ2-5	TRBV2	CASSVSRGEQETQYF
TRBJ1-3	TRBV3-1	CASSQGDTRNTIYF
TRBJ1-2	TRBV6-1	CASPGKGANYGYTF
TRBJ2-3	TRBV5-1	CASSLEQGARTDTQYF
TRBJ2-1	TRBV9	CASSLAGGRHNEQFF
TRBJ2-1	TRBV28	CASSLSAGNEQFF
TRBJ1-4	TRBV19	CASSMSTVSATNEKLFF
TRBJ1-6	TRBV6-2/TRBV6-3	CASSPLLASSPLHF
TRBJ1-2	TRBV5-1	CASSLTGGVDGYTF
TRBJ1-1	TRBV4-3	CASSPRQGLNTEAFF
TRBJ1-2	TRBV7-2	CASSLAYRRDEGRRGYTF
TRBJ1-2	TRBV6-1	CASSQPSGNPAYGYTF
TRBJ2-2	TRBV9	CASSAGTSGRAGGELFF
TRBJ2-5	TRBV7-6	CASSSSGGRQTQYF
TRBJ2-2	TRBV28	CASSLSWVGQGGTGELFF
TRBJ2-2	TRBV20-1	CSASPQANTGELFF
TRBJ2-7	TRBV7-2	CASSSGFGVEQYF
TRBJ2-2	TRBV6-5	CASRYKLAHTNTGELFF
TRBJ2-2	TRBV12-3/TRBV12-4	CASSSDRGELFF
TRBJ1-6	TRBV7-9	CASSDPGQGNPNSPLHF
TRBJ2-7	TRBV11-3	CASSHGGTGYEQYF